This T cell receptor (beta chain) was identified during a study of T-cell reconstitution after alpha-beta-depleted transplantation in children (TCRdb year 2016). At the level of the whole study: The study quantitatively tracked T-cell immune reconstitution after TCRalphabeta/CD19-depleted allogeneic hematopoietic cell transplantation in children using TCR repertoire profiling.

Here is what the overall study found, with its caveats: The apparently early alphabetaT-cell count recovery about two months after transplant was reportedly dependent on only several hundred rapidly expanded clones derived from non-depleted graft cells. Over subsequent months, a decline in hyperexpanded clone frequencies was noted, and after one year, T-cell counts and TCRbeta diversity were mostly ascribed to newly produced T cells. The high TCRbeta diversity at day 60 in some patients was ascribed to recipient T cells and intrathymic progenitors that had survived conditioning.

The treatment or condition label here, explained by the study, means: allogeneic hematopoietic cell transplantation with graft depleted of TCRalphabeta T cells and CD19 B cells. The children who served as transplant recipients had been given grafts of TCRalphabeta/CD19-depleted allogeneic hematopoietic cells. Libraries were prepared through PCR. The listed sequencing device is Illumina HiSeq 2500. Molecular barcoding was employed in the preparation of TCR libraries, with unique molecular identifiers being used to normalize TCRbeta repertoire quantification. TCRdb's own reprocessing of the public reads used fastp at Q25 and MiXCR and kept productive beta chains. All rows with the same CDR3 protein become a single entry with the most common DNA and genes. Across this sample there are approximately 500,000 distinct CDR3 sequences, with around 27% seen only once. Jointly, the top ten make up about 35% of the sample.

Comments on this clonotype: It lacks a known antigen. Nothing much larger sits one base from this clone, and base qualities are not available.

The CDR3 starts with the cysteine, ends with the phenylalanine, and has 15 residues. CDR3 DNA is the only sequence kept; it has 45 bases, read in frame from the first base. Trimming accounts for 3 bases at V and 7 bases at J, while the number of junction bases matched to no gene is 8. The sequenced sample was PBMCs, obtained before TCRalphabeta/CD19-depleted stem cell transplant. This sequence uses TRBV12-3 or TRBV12-4 and TRBJ1-4, with 7 bases in between that match TRBD1. The receptor comes from a boy younger than two with Wiskott-Aldrich syndrome, due to receive a stem cell transplant. The bases are TGTGCCAGCAGTTTCGGGACAGAAAGAAGTGAAAAACTGTTTTTT. The resulting protein is CASSFGTERSEKLFF.